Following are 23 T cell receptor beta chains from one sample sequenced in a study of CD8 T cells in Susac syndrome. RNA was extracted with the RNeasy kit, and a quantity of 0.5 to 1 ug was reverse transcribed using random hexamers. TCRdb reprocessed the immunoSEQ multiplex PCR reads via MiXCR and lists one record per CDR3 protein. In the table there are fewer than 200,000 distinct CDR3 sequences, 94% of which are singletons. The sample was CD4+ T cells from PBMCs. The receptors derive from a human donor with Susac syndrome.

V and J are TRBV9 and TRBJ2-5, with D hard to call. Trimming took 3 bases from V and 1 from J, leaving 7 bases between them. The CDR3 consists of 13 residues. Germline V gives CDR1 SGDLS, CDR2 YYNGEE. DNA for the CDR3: TGTGCCAGCAGCGGTTGGGCCCAAGAGACCCAGTACTTC. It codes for CASSGWAQETQYF.

In DNA form, the CDR3 reads TGTGCCAGCAGCGTAGGGGCGGGAGAGACCCAGTACTTC. This encodes CASSVGAGETQYF. The chain joins TRBV9 to TRBJ2-5; TRBD2 is a possible D gene (5 bases). CDR3 size: 13 residues. V lost 0 bases, J lost 4 bases, and 7 bases lay in between. Looked up from germline, CDR1 is SGDLS and CDR2 is YYNGEE. Complete variable domain (other parts from reference TRBV9 and TRBJ2-5): DSGVTQTPKHLITATGQRVTLRCSPRSGDLSVYWYQQSLDQGLQFLIQYYNGEERAKGNILERFSAQQFPDLHSELNLSSLELGDSALYFCASSVGAGETQYFGPGTRLLVL.

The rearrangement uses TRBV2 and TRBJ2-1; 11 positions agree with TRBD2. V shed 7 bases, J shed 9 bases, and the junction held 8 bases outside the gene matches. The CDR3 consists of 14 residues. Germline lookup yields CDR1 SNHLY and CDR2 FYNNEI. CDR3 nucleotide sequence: TGTGCCAGCACCACACGGACTAGCGGGTTTGAGCAGTTCTTC. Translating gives CASTTRTSGFEQFF.

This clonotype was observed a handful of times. The CDR3 sequence is CATSDSGASGGTDTQYF. As DNA, the CDR3 is TGTGCCACCAGTGATTCTGGGGCTAGCGGGGGAACAGATACGCAGTATTTT. The chain joins TRBV24-1 to TRBJ2-3, with 10 bases matching TRBD2. Per the germline V gene, CDR1 is KGHDR and CDR2 is SFDVKD. V trimming: 2 bases; J trimming: 3 bases; junction bases outside the gene matches: 7. There are 17 residues in the CDR3.

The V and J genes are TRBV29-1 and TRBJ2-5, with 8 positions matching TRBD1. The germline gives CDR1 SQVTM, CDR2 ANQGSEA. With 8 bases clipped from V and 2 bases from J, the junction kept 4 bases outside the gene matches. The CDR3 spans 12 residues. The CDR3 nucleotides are TGCAGCACCTACAGGGGGCAAGAGACCCAGTACTTC. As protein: CSTYRGQETQYF. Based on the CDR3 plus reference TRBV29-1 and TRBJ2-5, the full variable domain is SAVISQKPSRDICQRGTSLTIQCQVDSQVTMMFWYRQQPGQSLTLIATANQGSEATYESGFVIDKFPISRPNLTFSTLTVSNMSPEDSSIYLCSTYRGQETQYFGPGTRLLVL.

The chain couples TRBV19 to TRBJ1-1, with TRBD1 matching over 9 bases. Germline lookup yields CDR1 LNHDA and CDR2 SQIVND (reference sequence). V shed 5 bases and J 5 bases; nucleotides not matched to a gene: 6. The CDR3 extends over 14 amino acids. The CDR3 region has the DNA TGTGCCAGTAGTTTATACAGGGGGCAAACTGAAGCTTTCTTT. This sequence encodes CASSLYRGQTEAFF.

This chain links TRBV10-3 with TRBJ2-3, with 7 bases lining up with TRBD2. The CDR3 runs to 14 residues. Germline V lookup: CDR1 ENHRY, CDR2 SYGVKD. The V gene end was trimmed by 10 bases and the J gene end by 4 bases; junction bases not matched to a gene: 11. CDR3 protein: CATGERGISDTQYF. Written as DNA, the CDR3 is TGTGCCACCGGGGAGCGGGGTATCTCAGATACGCAGTATTTT.

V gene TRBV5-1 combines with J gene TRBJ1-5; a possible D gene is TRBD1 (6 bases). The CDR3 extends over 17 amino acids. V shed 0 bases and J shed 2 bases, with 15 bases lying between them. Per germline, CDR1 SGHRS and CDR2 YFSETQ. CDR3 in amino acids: CASSLGPAGEGNQPQHF. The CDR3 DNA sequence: TGCGCCAGCAGCTTGGGTCCGGCAGGGGAGGGCAATCAGCCCCAGCATTTT.

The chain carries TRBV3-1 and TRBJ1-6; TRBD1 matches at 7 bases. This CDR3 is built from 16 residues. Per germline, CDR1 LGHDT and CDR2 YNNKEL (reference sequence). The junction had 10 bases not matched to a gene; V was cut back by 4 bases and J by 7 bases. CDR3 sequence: CASSPLAPGGNSPLHF. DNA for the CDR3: TGTGCCAGCAGCCCACTCGCGCCAGGGGGGAATTCACCCCTCCACTTT.

CDR3 in amino acids: CASSLTPGMGNTIYF. CDR3 DNA: TGTGCCAGCAGTTTAACCCCGGGAATGGGAAACACCATATATTTT. The V and J genes are TRBV28 and TRBJ1-3; D uncertain. Germline CDR1 MDHEN, CDR2 SYDVKM. Trimming pared 2 bases from V and 4 bases from J, leaving 12 bases between. The CDR3 spans 15 residues.

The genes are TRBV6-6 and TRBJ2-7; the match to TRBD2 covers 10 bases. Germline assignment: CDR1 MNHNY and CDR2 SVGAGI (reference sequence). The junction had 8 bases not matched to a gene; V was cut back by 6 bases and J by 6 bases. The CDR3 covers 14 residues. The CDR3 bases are TGTGCCAGCAGCACACTAGCGGGGCCTACCGAGCAGTACTTC. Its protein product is CASSTLAGPTEQYF.

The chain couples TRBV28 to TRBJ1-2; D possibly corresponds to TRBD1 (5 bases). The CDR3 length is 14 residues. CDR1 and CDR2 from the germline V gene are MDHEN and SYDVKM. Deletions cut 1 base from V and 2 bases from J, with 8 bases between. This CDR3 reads CASSLLPGNYGYTF. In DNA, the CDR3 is TGTGCCAGCAGTTTATTGCCAGGGAACTATGGCTACACCTTC.

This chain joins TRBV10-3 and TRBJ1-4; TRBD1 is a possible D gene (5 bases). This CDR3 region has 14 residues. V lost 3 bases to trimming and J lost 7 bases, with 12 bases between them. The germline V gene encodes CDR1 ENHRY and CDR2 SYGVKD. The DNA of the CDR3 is TGTGCCATCAGTGACGGCAGGGTGGGTGAAAAACTGTTTTTT. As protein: CAISDGRVGEKLFF.

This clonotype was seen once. CDR3 coding DNA: TGTGCCAGCAGCAAAAGAGGCAGGAACGGCAATCAGCCCCAGCATTTT. Translation gives CASSKRGRNGNQPQHF. This chain links TRBV21-1 with TRBJ1-5. TRBV21-1 has pseudogene status. This CDR3 region has 16 residues.

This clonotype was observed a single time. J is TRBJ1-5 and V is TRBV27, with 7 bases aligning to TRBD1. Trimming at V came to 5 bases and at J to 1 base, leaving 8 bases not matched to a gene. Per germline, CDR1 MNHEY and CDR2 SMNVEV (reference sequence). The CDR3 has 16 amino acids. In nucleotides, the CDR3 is TGTGCCAGCAGTCCGACAGGGAGGGGGAGCAATCAGCCCCAGCATTTT. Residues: CASSPTGRGSNQPQHF.

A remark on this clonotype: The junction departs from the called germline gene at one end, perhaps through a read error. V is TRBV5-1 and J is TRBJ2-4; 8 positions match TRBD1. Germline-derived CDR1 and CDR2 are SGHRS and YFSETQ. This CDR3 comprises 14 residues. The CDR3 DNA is TGCGCCAGCAGCCCAGGAACTACAGGGGGACCTAAGGACTTC. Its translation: CASSPGTTGGPKDF.

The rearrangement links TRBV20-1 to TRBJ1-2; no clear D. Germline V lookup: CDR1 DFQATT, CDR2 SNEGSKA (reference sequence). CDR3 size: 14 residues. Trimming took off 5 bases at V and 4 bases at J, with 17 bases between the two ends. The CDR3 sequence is CSAESLRGSYGYTF. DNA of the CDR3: TGCAGTGCTGAGTCTTTGCGAGGGAGCTATGGCTACACCTTC.

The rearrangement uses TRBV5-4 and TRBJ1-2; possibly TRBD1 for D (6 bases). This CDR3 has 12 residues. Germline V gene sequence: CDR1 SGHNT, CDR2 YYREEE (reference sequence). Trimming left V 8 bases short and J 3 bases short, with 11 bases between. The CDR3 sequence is CASEGGDYGYTF. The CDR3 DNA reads TGTGCCAGTGAAGGGGGTGACTATGGCTACACCTTC.

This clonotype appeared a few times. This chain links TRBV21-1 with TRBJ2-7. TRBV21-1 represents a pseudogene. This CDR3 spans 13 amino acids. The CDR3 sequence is CASRRQSSYEQYF. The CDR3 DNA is TGTGCCAGCAGGAGACAAAGCTCCTACGAGCAGTACTTC.

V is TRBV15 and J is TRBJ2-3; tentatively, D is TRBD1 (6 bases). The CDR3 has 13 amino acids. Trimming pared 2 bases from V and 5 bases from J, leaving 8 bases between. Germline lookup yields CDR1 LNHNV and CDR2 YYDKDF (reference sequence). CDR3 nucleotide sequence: TGTGCCACCAGCAGACAGGGGAAAGATACGCAGTATTTT. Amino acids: CATSRQGKDTQYF.

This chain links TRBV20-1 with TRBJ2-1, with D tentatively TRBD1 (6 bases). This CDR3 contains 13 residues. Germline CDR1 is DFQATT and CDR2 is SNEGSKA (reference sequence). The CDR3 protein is CASPGQADNEQFF. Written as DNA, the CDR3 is TGCGCGTCCCCGGGACAAGCCGACAATGAGCAGTTCTTC.

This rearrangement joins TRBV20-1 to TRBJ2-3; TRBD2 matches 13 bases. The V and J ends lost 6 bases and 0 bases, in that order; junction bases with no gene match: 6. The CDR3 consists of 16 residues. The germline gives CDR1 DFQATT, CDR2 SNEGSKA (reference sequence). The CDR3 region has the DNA TGCAGTGCAACTGGACTAGCGGGGGTGAGCACAGATACGCAGTATTTT. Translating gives CSATGLAGVSTDTQYF.

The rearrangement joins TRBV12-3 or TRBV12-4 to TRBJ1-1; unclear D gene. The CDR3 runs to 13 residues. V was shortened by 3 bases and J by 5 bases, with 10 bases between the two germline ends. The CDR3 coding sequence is TGTGCCAGCAGTTTCTCTTCCGTAACTGAAGCTTTCTTT. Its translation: CASSFSSVTEAFF.